The 10 T cell receptor beta chains below come from one sample, sequenced in a study of blood T cell repertoires in COVID-19. Sequencing used immunoSEQ multiplex PCR; TCRdb keeps in-frame clones, though not all of them. The sample lists under 350,000 clones, about 86% seen once, with around 4.5% in the top ten. The sequenced material came from PBMCs or T cells enriched from blood (not recorded which). The source is a woman aged 40-49 years with acute COVID-19.

The gene calls are TRBV4-2 and TRBJ1-5; D is undetermined. CDR1 is LGHNA and CDR2 is YNFKEQ in the germline V gene. This CDR3 contains 14 residues. Trimming stripped 2 bases from V and 6 bases from J, with 11 bases between. CDR3 protein: CASSQQQLGQPQHF. As DNA, the CDR3 is TGTGCCAGCAGCCAACAACAGCTCGGTCAGCCCCAGCATTTT.

The rearrangement joins TRBV7-2 to TRBJ2-7, with 8 bases that match TRBD1. This CDR3 comprises 14 residues. The trim removed 3 bases at V and 7 bases at J, leaving 8 bases unmatched. The germline V gene encodes CDR1 SGHTA and CDR2 FQGNSA. This CDR3 reads CASSFGGRGREQYF. The CDR3 DNA is TGTGCCAGCAGCTTCGGTGGCAGGGGGCGGGAGCAGTACTTC.

V is TRBV3-1 (or the pseudogene TRBV3-2) and J is TRBJ1-1; no clear D. The length of the CDR3 is 15 residues. With 4 bases removed from V and 1 base from J, the gap between germline ends came to 13 bases. The germline V gene encodes CDR1 LGHDT and CDR2 YNNKEL (reference sequence). In DNA, the CDR3 is TGTGCCAGCAGCCCACCCCGGGGAGGGAACACTGAAGCTTTCTTT. It specifies CASSPPRGGNTEAFF.

The CDR3 reads CATSSSLAGIDTQYF. CDR3 in DNA: TGTGCCACCAGCAGCTCACTAGCGGGGATAGATACGCAGTATTTT. This chain connects TRBV15 to TRBJ2-3; TRBD2 aligns across 10 bases. From germline, CDR1 is LNHNV and CDR2 YYDKDF (reference sequence). CDR3 length equals 15 residues. The trim removed 3 bases at V and 5 bases at J, leaving 5 bases unmatched.

Note on this clone: Other nucleotide sequences in the sample specify the same CDR3. This chain connects TRBV6-5 to TRBJ1-6, with unresolved D. V lost 5 bases and J 4 bases, leaving 6 bases between the germline ends. The germline CDR1 and CDR2 sequences are MNHEY and SVGAGI. The CDR3 sequence is 13 residues long. The CDR3 DNA sequence: TGTGCCAGCAGTCGAGAATATAATTCACCCCTCCACTTT. Encoded protein: CASSREYNSPLHF.

This chain joins TRBV14 and TRBJ2-3; 12 bases align to TRBD2. CDR1 is SGHDN and CDR2 is FVKESK in the germline V gene. With 8 bases clipped from V and 0 bases from J, the junction kept 12 bases outside the gene matches. The CDR3 has 18 amino acids. As DNA, the CDR3 is TGTGCCAGCGCCAGGACTAGCGGGATACCCACTAGCACAGATACGCAGTATTTT. It codes for CASARTSGIPTSTDTQYF.

In nucleotides, the CDR3 is TGCGCCAGCAGTCGCCGTCCCGGGACAGGGGAGATTGAAGCTTTCTTT. Encoded protein: CASSRRPGTGEIEAFF. The chain has TRBV5-1 and TRBJ1-1; TRBD1 aligns across 10 bases. The CDR3 totals 16 residues. CDR1 and CDR2 from the germline V gene are SGHRS and YFSETQ. Germline trimming cut 5 bases from V and 7 bases from J; bases unmatched to any gene: 14.

The rearrangement joins TRBV27 to TRBJ2-3, with 11 bases lining up with TRBD2. CDR1 is MNHEY, CDR2 SMNVEV, per germline (reference sequence). This CDR3 has 16 residues. The J segment lost 3 bases and the V segment lost 6 bases, leaving 8 bases of the junction unmatched. Here the CDR3 reads CASRNLAGGRTDTQYF. The CDR3 coding sequence is TGTGCCAGCAGAAATTTAGCGGGGGGGCGGACAGATACGCAGTATTTT.

In DNA form, the CDR3 reads TGTGCCAGCAGTTTACCCGGGACAGTGGGAAACACCATATATTTT. It translates to CASSLPGTVGNTIYF. The rearrangement joins TRBV28 to TRBJ1-3, with 7 positions matching TRBD1. The V segment lost 2 bases and the J segment 4 bases; nucleotides outside the gene matches: 5. The CDR3 runs to 15 residues. From germline, CDR1 is MDHEN and CDR2 SYDVKM.

Note on this clone: In the same sample, other DNA sequences code for this CDR3. V usage is TRBV6-2 or TRBV6-3 and J usage is TRBJ1-2, with D possibly TRBD1 on 6 matching bases. V gave up 2 bases and J gave up 4 bases, with 8 bases separating them. This CDR3 contains 13 residues. The germline V gene encodes CDR1 MNHEY and CDR2 SVGEGT. The CDR3 protein is CASSYGQSYGYTF. The DNA of the CDR3 is TGTGCCAGCAGTTACGGACAGTCCTATGGCTACACCTTC.